Reported below is one TCR beta chain. This clone's antigen is unknown. No per-base quality is available; no much larger clone lies one base away. Separate from the approximately 730-subject first cohort, the validation cohort of 90 to 150 subjects was the group to which the donors belonged. These data originate in a study of cytomegalovirus exposure and HLA in healthy donors (dated by TCRdb to the late 2010s). For context, the study as a whole: A later analysis indicated that the 95 to 150 validation repertoires were generated on the platform also employed for the approximately 700 repertoires of the first cohort. High-throughput TCR immunosequencing, statistical association of individual TCRs with disease status, and machine learning were combined to predict cytomegalovirus infection status. A separate validation cohort of approximately 130 different subjects was used in addition to the roughly 620-subject first cohort. The study was designed to test whether signatures of past pathogen exposure could be identified by cataloging public T cell receptors.

Paper-wide results and their limitations: In both the original and validation cohorts, the classifier was reported to diagnose cytomegalovirus status with high specificity and sensitivity. A later analysis found that TCRs clustered in the first cohort also tended to co-occur in the approximately 120 validation repertoires, with 94% of cluster scores above 0. A few of the identified cytomegalovirus-associated TCR beta chains were confirmed in vitro to be specific for cytomegalovirus antigens. A total of fewer than 200 TCR beta chains were listed by the study as associated with cytomegalovirus. A later analysis had no HLA typing for the validation cohort, so co-occurrence there was scored across all 110 or so repertoires. Most TCR sequences were seen in very few donors, while some public TCRs were found in many individuals. The authors suggested that the approach could potentially be extended to other disease states and immunological phenotypes.

The method was the immunoSEQ multiplex PCR assay. The paper's processing steps were these. A statistical classification framework was built to diagnose cytomegalovirus status from the catalog of TCR beta chain sequences. TCRdb's version of the immuneACCESS table is confined to in-frame rearrangements and falls short of the full clone set. An unresolved V gene accounts for under half of the shortfall where checked; the remainder is of unknown origin. That table is the source of V, J and clone size, and D and trimming were worked out from the DNA. This sample gives fewer than 200,000 clones in total; more than 75% of them show up just once. The top ten hold approximately 2.4% of the sample. There are 17 amino acids in the CDR3, from cysteine to phenylalanine inclusive. Of the read, only the CDR3 DNA is kept; its 51 bases are in frame from base 1. The germline V gene encodes CDR1 MDHEN and CDR2 SYDVKM. V ends up 3 bases short and J 7 bases short, with an unmatched junction base count of 12.

In this chain, TRBV28 is recombined with TRBJ2-1; 10 junctional bases match TRBD2. This receptor was obtained from a man aged 18 to 30 in good health and CMV-seropositive. The sequencing sample was made of PBMCs. CDR3 sequence: CASSFFQLAGRRNEQFF. DNA sequence: TGTGCCAGCAGTTTCTTCCAACTAGCGGGAAGGAGAAATGAGCAGTTCTTC.